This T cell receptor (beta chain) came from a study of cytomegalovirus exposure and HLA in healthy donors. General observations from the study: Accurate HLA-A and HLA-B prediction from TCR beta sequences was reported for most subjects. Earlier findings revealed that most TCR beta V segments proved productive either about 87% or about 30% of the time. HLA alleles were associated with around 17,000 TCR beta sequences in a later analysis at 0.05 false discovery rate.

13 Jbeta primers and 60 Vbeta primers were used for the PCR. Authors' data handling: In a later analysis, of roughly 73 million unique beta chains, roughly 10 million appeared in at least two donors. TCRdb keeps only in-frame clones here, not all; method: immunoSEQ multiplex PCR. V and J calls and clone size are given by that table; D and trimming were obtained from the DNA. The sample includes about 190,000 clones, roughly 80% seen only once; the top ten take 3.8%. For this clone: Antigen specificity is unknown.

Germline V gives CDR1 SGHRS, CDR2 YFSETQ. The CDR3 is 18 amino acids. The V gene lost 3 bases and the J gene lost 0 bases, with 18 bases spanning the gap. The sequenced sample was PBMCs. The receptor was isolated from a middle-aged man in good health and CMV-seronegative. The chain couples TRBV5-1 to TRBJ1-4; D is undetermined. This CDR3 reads CASSSQPRGLPTNEKLFF. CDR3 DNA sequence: TGCGCCAGCAGCTCCCAACCTCGGGGTCTACCAACTAATGAAAAACTGTTTTTT.